This is a list of T cell receptor beta chains from one sample in a study of blood T cell repertoires in COVID-19. Profiled with immunoSEQ multiplex PCR; TCRdb holds only in-frame clones, not every one. This sample has about 390,000 clones, with about 86% found just once. The sample comprised PBMCs or T cells enriched from blood (not recorded which). All receptors come from a woman aged 45-65 years who had recovered from COVID-19. Both conserved end residues are part of each CDR3. Fields, in order: clone size, V gene, J gene, D gene, CDR3 DNA, CDR3 protein. A D gene is named only where the DNA matches it firmly. Part of the rows lack a size; the others show once, few, many or a class for expanded clones.

>NA|TRBV28|TRBJ1-5|TRBD1
TGTGCCAGCAGTTCGGGACAGTCTATAAGCAGCAATCAGCCCCAGCATTTT
CASSSGQSISSNQPQHF
>NA|TRBV5-1|TRBJ1-1|TRBD1
TGCGCCAGCAGCTCTACAGGGGATGCGAACACTGAAGCTTTCTTT
CASSSTGDANTEAFF
>NA|TRBV30|TRBJ1-1|NA
TGTGCCTGGACCCAGGGCTCCGTCCCAGCTTTCTTT
CAWTQGSVPAFF
>NA|TRBV28|TRBJ2-1|NA
TGTGCCAGCAGTTTGCAGATTGAGCAGTTCTTC
CASSLQIEQFF
>NA|TRBV19|TRBJ1-4|TRBD1
TGTGCCAGCCGACAGGGGTTTAATGAAAAACTGTTTTTT
CASRQGFNEKLFF
>NA|TRBV10-3|TRBJ2-1|NA
TGTGCCATCAACGAGGGTTACAATGAGCAGTTCTTC
CAINEGYNEQFF
>NA|TRBV7-9|TRBJ1-1|NA
TGTGCCAGCAGCCCCCCAGGTGGGGGACACCGGCCCCCTGAAGCTTTCTTT
CASSPPGGGHRPPEAFF
>NA|TRBV5-1|TRBJ2-1|TRBD1
TGCGCCAGCAGCTCGGGACAGGGGGCCATTTCCTACAATGAGCAGTTCTTC
CASSSGQGAISYNEQFF
>NA|TRBV7-9|TRBJ1-6|NA
TGTGCCAGCAGCTTCGGGTTTTCATCACCCCTCCACTTT
CASSFGFSSPLHF
>once|TRBV18|TRBJ1-1|NA
TGTGCCAGCTCACCTCGGAGGAACACTGAAGCTTTCTTT
CASSPRRNTEAFF
>few|TRBV5-5|TRBJ1-3|NA
TGTGCCAGCAGTATGTCTTGGGGGCAAGGAAACACCATATATTTT
CASSMSWGQGNTIYF
>NA|TRBV24-1|TRBJ2-3|NA
TGTGCCACCAGTGACGGGACTCCCAGCGAGGATACGCAGTATTTT
CATSDGTPSEDTQYF
>NA|TRBV7-6|TRBJ2-1|TRBD2
TGTGCCAGCAGCCCGGGACTAGCGGGGGACCAGTTCTTC
CASSPGLAGDQFF
>NA|TRBV27|TRBJ1-1|NA
TGTGCCAGCAGTTTAAACAGGTATAACACTGAAGCTTTCTTT
CASSLNRYNTEAFF
>NA|TRBV5-5|TRBJ2-2|TRBD1
TGTGCCAGCAGCTTAGGGGACAGGGGGCTCGGCGGGGAGCTGTTTTTT
CASSLGDRGLGGELFF
>NA|TRBV9|TRBJ1-5|TRBD1
TGTGCCAGCAGCGTGGGACAGGGTGGCAATCAGCCCCAGCATTTT
CASSVGQGGNQPQHF
>NA|TRBV27|TRBJ1-2|TRBD1
TGTGCCAGCAGCACCAGGGGGCTGAGCTATGGCTACACCTTC
CASSTRGLSYGYTF
>NA|TRBV15|TRBJ1-5|NA
TGTGCCACCAGCAGAGAAGTCGTAGAAAGACTTACTTCCAATCAGCCCCAGCATTTT
CATSREVVERLTSNQPQHF
>NA|TRBV5-6|TRBJ1-5|TRBD1
TGTGCCAGCAGCTTAGGGCCAGGGGGCGGTCAGCCCCAGCATTTT
CASSLGPGGGQPQHF
>NA|TRBV11-3|TRBJ1-3|NA
TGTGCCAGCAGCCAGGGGTCTGGAAACACCATATATTTT
CASSQGSGNTIYF
>NA|TRBV5-1|TRBJ1-1|TRBD1
TGCGCCAGCAGCTTGTGGGACAGGAACACTGAAGCTTTCTTT
CASSLWDRNTEAFF
>NA|TRBV30|TRBJ1-1|NA
TGTGCCTGGGCCATCACAGGGATTAGGACTGAAGCTTTCTTT
CAWAITGIRTEAFF
>NA|TRBV19|TRBJ1-1|NA
TGTGCCAGTATGGGGGGGCGAACTGAAGCTTTCTTT
CASMGGRTEAFF
>NA|TRBV7-9|TRBJ1-4|NA
TGTGCCAGCGCAGGCCCAGGAGGGGCCGGTGAAAAACTGTTTTTT
CASAGPGGAGEKLFF
>NA|TRBV29-1|TRBJ1-1|TRBD1
TGCAGCGGTGGGGACAGCTTGAACACTGAAGCTTTCTTT
CSGGDSLNTEAFF
>NA|TRBV9|TRBJ2-1|TRBD2
TGTGCCAGCAGCACGCCTTCCGGGACTAGCTCCCGCTCCTACAATGAGCAGTTCTTC
CASSTPSGTSSRSYNEQFF
>NA|TRBV5-8|TRBJ2-5|TRBD2
TGTGCCAGCAGCTCAGGCCGCCTATTGTCCACTAGCGGAGAGACCCAGTACTTC
CASSSGRLLSTSGETQYF
>once|TRBV25-1|TRBJ2-5|TRBD2
TGTGCCAGCAGTGAACAGCGGGGGGGCGGAGAGACCCAGTACTTC
CASSEQRGGGETQYF
>NA|TRBV7-2|TRBJ1-6|NA
TGTGCCAGCAGCTTAGATCCGGGGGGCGATTCACCCCTCCACTTT
CASSLDPGGDSPLHF
>NA|TRBV5-5|TRBJ1-5|NA
TGTGCCAGCAGCTTGGCTCCGGGGAACAATCAGCCCCAGCATTTT
CASSLAPGNNQPQHF
>NA|TRBV18|TRBJ1-2|NA
TGTGCCAGCTCACCACGGGACAAAAACTATGGCTACACCTTC
CASSPRDKNYGYTF
>NA|TRBV7-9|TRBJ1-1|NA
TGTGCCAGCAGCTTAAACCGGGTTGAAGCTTTCTTT
CASSLNRVEAFF
>once|TRBV6-5|TRBJ1-5|NA
TGTGCCAGCAGTACGACAGCAAATAGCAATCAGCCCCAGCATTTT
CASSTTANSNQPQHF
>once|TRBV4-3|TRBJ2-1|NA
TGCGCCAGCAGCCAAGATTACTCAGCGGACCTTTACAATGAGCAGTTCTTC
CASSQDYSADLYNEQFF
>NA|TRBV19|TRBJ2-7|NA
TGTGCCAGTAGTATAGGCGGAGGATACGAGCAGTACTTC
CASSIGGGYEQYF
>NA|TRBV4-1|TRBJ2-1|TRBD2
TGCGCCAGCAGGCCCCTAGCGGGGGGCCTCAATGAGCAGTTCTTC
CASRPLAGGLNEQFF
>NA|TRBV5-1|TRBJ2-2|TRBD1
TGCGCCAGCAGCTTTACAGGGGGGACCGGGGAGCTGTTTTTT
CASSFTGGTGELFF
>NA|TRBV7-9|TRBJ1-2|TRBD1
TGTGCCAGCAGCACCTACGACAGGGGGCACAATGGCTACACCTTC
CASSTYDRGHNGYTF
>NA|TRBV5-5|TRBJ1-2|TRBD1
TGTGCCAGCAGCCCAGGGACAGGGGCGAACTATGGCTACACCTTC
CASSPGTGANYGYTF
>NA|TRBV28|TRBJ2-7|TRBD1
TGTGCCACCACCGGGACAGGGTTTTACGAGCAGTACTTC
CATTGTGFYEQYF
>NA|TRBV1|TRBJ2-7|NA
TGCACCAGCGACCCTAGCGGGGGGGCCAACGAGCAGTACTTC
CTSDPSGGANEQYF
>NA|TRBV5-4|TRBJ1-2|TRBD1
TGTGCCAGCAGCAGAGACAGGGTAAGGGGCAACTATGGCTACACCTTC
CASSRDRVRGNYGYTF
>NA|TRBV5-1|TRBJ2-7|NA
TGCGCCAGTTCCAGGGAACCCTACGAGCAGTACTTC
CASSREPYEQYF
>NA|TRBV18|TRBJ1-1|NA
TGTGCCAGCTCATTGGACAGATTCACTGAAGCTTTCTTT
CASSLDRFTEAFF
>NA|TRBV2|TRBJ1-2|NA
TGTGCCAGCAGCCAAAGGGGACAAGGAAGGTACACCTTC
CASSQRGQGRYTF
>NA|TRBV6-5|TRBJ1-6|NA
TGTGCCAGCAGACCAACCCTCCAGGGTAATTCACCCCTCCACTTT
CASRPTLQGNSPLHF
>few|TRBV28|TRBJ1-2|NA
TGTGCCAGCAGTCGCCAGATAAACTATGGCTACACCTTC
CASSRQINYGYTF
>few|TRBV2|TRBJ1-5|NA
TGTGCCAGCAGTGTAGGACAGCGAAGGGGGAATCAGCCCCAGCATTTT
CASSVGQRRGNQPQHF
>few|TRBV4-2|TRBJ2-1|TRBD2
TGTGCCAGCAGCCTAACGATTAGCGGGGGGGCCGTAAATGAGCAGTTCTTC
CASSLTISGGAVNEQFF
>few|TRBV5-1|TRBJ2-3|TRBD2
TGCGCCAGCAGCTCAACTAGCGGGGGGGTGACAGATACGCAGTATTTT
CASSSTSGGVTDTQYF
>NA|TRBV7-2|TRBJ2-2|NA
TGTGCCAGCAGCTTAAACTCAGCCGGGGAACTGTTTTTT
CASSLNSAGELFF
>NA|TRBV7-2|TRBJ2-7|TRBD1
TGTGCCAGCAGCTTAGCGACAGGGGCGGGCTACGAGCAGTACTTC
CASSLATGAGYEQYF